The rows below give T cell receptor beta chains drawn from one sample of a study of beta chain features in type 1 diabetes. Sequenced by immunoSEQ multiplex PCR; TCRdb stores in-frame clones only, minus some. The table records hundreds of thousands of clones, 15% of them present only once. Sequencing was carried out using naive CD4+ T cells from blood. The receptor set was obtained from a man between 18 and 29 years old in good health. CDR3s include the opening cysteine and the closing phenylalanine or tryptophan. D genes are given only for firm matches. Some rows have no size entry. The others give once, few or many, or a class for an expanded clone.

J gene,V gene,clone size,D gene,CDR3 protein
TRBJ2-1,TRBV7-2,few,TRBD1,CASSRGGQGAIYEQFF
TRBJ1-2,TRBV5-1,.,TRBD1,CASSSDRGYGYTF
TRBJ2-2,TRBV11-2,.,TRBD2,CASSLNKVAGETGELFF
TRBJ2-5,TRBV18,.,.,CASSPFGEKGGETQYF
TRBJ1-5,TRBV4-3,few,.,CASSQGHAGNQPQHF
TRBJ2-3,TRBV28,.,.,CASSPPGISGRRADTQYF
TRBJ2-2,TRBV6-4,.,TRBD2,CASSARAGAGTGELFF
TRBJ1-1,TRBV9,.,.,CASSVDQGNTEAFF
TRBJ1-2,TRBV5-4,few,TRBD1,CASSPGDRGQSGYTF
TRBJ1-3,TRBV27,.,.,CASSSARTSGNTIYF
TRBJ2-4,TRBV7-8,few,TRBD2,CASSLEVSGGNIQYF
TRBJ2-1,TRBV7-2,.,.,CASPARGTSSINEQFF
TRBJ2-5,TRBV5-4,.,TRBD2,CASSLVAGGGTGGQETQYF
TRBJ1-5,TRBV18,few,.,CASSPREGSNQPQHF
TRBJ1-5,TRBV7-2,once,.,CASSPGRGRNQPQHF
TRBJ2-2,TRBV28,.,.,CASSREFLTGELFF
TRBJ2-3,TRBV21-1,few,.,CASSNEGRTSGRYEITDTQYF
TRBJ1-4,TRBV7-9,few,.,CASSPLSGQINEKLFF